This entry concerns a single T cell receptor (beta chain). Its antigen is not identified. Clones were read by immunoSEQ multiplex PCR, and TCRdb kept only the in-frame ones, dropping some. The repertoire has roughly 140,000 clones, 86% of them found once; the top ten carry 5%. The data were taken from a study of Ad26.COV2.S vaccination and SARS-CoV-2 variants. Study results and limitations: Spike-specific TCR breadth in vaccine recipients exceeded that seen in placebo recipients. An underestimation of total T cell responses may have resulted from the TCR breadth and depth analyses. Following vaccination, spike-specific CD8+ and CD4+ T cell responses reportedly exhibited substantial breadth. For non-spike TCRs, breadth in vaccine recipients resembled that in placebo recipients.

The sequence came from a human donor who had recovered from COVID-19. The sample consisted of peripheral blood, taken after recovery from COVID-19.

CDR3 bases: TGTGCCAGCAGCGCCCGGGTAGCGGGGGGGGATACGCAGTATTTT. This encodes CASSARVAGGDTQYF. This chain joins TRBV7-9 and TRBJ2-3, with 11 bases lining up with TRBD2. V dropped 5 bases and J dropped 6; count of bases not matched to a gene: 7. CDR3 length equals 15 residues. In germline, CDR1 is SEHNR, CDR2 FQNEAQ (reference sequence).